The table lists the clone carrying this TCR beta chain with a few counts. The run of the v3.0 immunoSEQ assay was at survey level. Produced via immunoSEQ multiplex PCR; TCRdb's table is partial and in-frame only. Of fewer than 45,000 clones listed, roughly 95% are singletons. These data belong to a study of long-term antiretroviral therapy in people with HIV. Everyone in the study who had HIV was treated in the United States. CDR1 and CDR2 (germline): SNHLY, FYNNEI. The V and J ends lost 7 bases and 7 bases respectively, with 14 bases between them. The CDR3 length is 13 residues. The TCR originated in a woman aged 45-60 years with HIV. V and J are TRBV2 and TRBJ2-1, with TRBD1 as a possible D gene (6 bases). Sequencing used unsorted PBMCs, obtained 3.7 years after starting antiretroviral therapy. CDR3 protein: CASKRDRINEQFF. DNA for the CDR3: TGTGCCAGCAAACGAGACAGGATTAATGAGCAGTTCTTC. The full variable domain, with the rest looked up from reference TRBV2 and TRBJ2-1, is EPEVTQTPSHQVTQMGQEVILRCVPISNHLYFYWYRQILGQKVEFLVSFYNNEISEKSEIFDDQFSVERPDGSNFTLKIRSTKLEDSAMYFCASKRDRINEQFFGPGTRLTVL.